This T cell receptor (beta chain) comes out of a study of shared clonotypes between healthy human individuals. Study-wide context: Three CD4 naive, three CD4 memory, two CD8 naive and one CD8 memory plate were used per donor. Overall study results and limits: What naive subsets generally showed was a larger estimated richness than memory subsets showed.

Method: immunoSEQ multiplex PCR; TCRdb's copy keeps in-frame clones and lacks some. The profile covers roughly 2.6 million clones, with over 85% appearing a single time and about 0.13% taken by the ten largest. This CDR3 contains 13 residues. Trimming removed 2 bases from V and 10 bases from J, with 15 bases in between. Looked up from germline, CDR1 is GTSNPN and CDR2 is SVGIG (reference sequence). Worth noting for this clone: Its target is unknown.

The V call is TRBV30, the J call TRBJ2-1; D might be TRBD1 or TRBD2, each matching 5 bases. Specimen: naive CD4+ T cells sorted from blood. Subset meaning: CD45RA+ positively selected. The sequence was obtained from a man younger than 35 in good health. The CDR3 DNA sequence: TGTGCCTGGAGTCCGGGACCTGGCCGGGAGCAGTTCTTC. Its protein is CAWSPGPGREQFF. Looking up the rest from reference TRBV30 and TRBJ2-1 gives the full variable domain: SQTIHQWPATLVQPVGSPLSLECTVEGTSNPNLYWYRQAAGRGLQLLFYSVGIGQISSEVPQNLSASRPQDRQFILSSKKLLLSDSGFYLCAWSPGPGREQFFGPGTRLTVL.